The 27 T cell receptor beta chains listed next were all sequenced from one sample in a study of cytomegalovirus exposure and HLA in healthy donors. The table came from immunoSEQ multiplex PCR; TCRdb's copy has only in-frame clones and leaves some out. The sample records roughly 260,000 clones, nearly 90% being singletons. The sample consisted of PBMCs. All receptors come from a woman aged 18-29 years in good health and CMV-seronegative.

In this sample, this clone turned up a few times. This chain uses TRBV7-9 with TRBJ1-5; D is ambiguous. From germline, CDR1 is SEHNR and CDR2 FQNEAQ (reference sequence). The CDR3 covers 12 residues. Trimming took 7 bases from V and 7 from J, leaving 11 bases between them. The CDR3 is CASNVENQPQHF. The CDR3 coding sequence is TGTGCCAGCAACGTTGAGAACCAGCCCCAGCATTTT.

This chain links TRBV2 with TRBJ2-7; TRBD1 agrees at 7 bases. Germline values: CDR1 SNHLY, CDR2 FYNNEI. The CDR3 length is 13 residues. J lost 2 bases, V lost 6 bases, and 4 bases had no gene match. This CDR3 reads CASRKTGTYEQYF. The DNA of the CDR3 is TGTGCCAGCAGGAAGACAGGGACCTACGAGCAGTACTTC.

The chain's CDR3 is CATSREGPREKLFF. As DNA, the CDR3 is TGTGCCACCAGCAGAGAGGGGCCGAGAGAAAAACTGTTTTTT. The V and J genes are TRBV15 and TRBJ1-4; D is possibly TRBD1 (5 bases). The CDR3 contains 14 residues. V lost 0 bases and J 8 bases, leaving 10 bases between the germline ends. CDR1 is LNHNV, CDR2 YYDKDF, per germline (reference sequence).

A note on this clone: Other DNA variants within this sample encode the same CDR3. The chain recombines TRBV19 with TRBJ1-5; 9 bases agree with TRBD1. Unmatched junction bases numbered 1, after V lost 3 bases and J lost 4 bases. The germline V gene has CDR1 LNHDA and CDR2 SQIVND (reference sequence). This CDR3 is built from 14 residues. The CDR3 bases are TGTGCCAGTAGTATGACAGGGGGAAATCAGCCCCAGCATTTT. It translates to CASSMTGGNQPQHF.

This rearrangement joins TRBV4-3 to TRBJ2-7; no clear D gene. The CDR3 contains 13 residues. Germline V gene sequence: CDR1 LGHNA, CDR2 YSLEER. Trimming left V 1 base short and J 5 bases short, with 9 bases between. CDR3: CASSQAFADEQYF. As DNA, the CDR3 is TGCGCCAGCAGCCAAGCTTTTGCAGACGAGCAGTACTTC.

This clone has just a few counts. This chain connects TRBV2 to TRBJ1-6; tentatively, D is TRBD1 (6 bases). Trimming left V 6 bases short and J 14 bases short, with 17 bases between. The CDR3 runs to 13 residues. Looked up from germline, CDR1 is SNHLY and CDR2 is FYNNEI. DNA of the CDR3: TGTGCCAGCAGCGGACAGACCGTCAGGGCCCTCCACTTT. This encodes CASSGQTVRALHF.

The chain is built from TRBV7-2 and TRBJ2-3; no firm D call. Germline CDR1 SGHTA, CDR2 FQGNSA. The CDR3 loop spans 13 amino acids. Trimming left V 2 bases short and J 0 bases short, with 3 bases between. CDR3 coding DNA: TGTGCCAGCAGCTTACCGAGCACAGATACGCAGTATTTT. Translation gives CASSLPSTDTQYF. Based on the CDR3 plus reference TRBV7-2 and TRBJ2-3, the full variable domain is GAGVSQSPSNKVTEKGKDVELRCDPISGHTALYWYRQSLGQGLEFLIYFQGNSAPDKSGLPSDRFSAERTGGSVSTLTIQRTQQEDSAVYLCASSLPSTDTQYFGPGTRLTVL.

V usage is TRBV6-5 and J usage is TRBJ2-1; 13 bases map to TRBD2. Germline V gene lookup returns CDR1 MNHEY and CDR2 SVGAGI. Trimming at V came to 0 bases and at J to 4 bases, leaving 0 bases not matched to a gene. This CDR3 is 16 amino acids long. For the CDR3, the DNA is TGTGCCAGCAGTTACTCGGGACTAGCGGGGTACAATGAGCAGTTCTTC. It is translated as CASSYSGLAGYNEQFF.

J is TRBJ2-7 and V is TRBV28, with TRBD1 matching over 7 bases. V trimming: 4 bases; J trimming: 9 bases; junction bases outside the gene matches: 9. The germline gives CDR1 MDHEN, CDR2 SYDVKM. The CDR3 has 13 amino acids. In DNA, the CDR3 is TGTGCCAGCAGTTCCTCTGCAGGGGGTGTGCAGTACGTC. The encoded protein is CASSSSAGGVQYV.

In DNA form, the CDR3 reads TGTGCCGGAACCCAAGGATGGCGGAATTCACCCCTCCACTTT. Translating gives CAGTQGWRNSPLHF. The chain has TRBV5-8 and TRBJ1-6; unclear D gene. CDR3 length: 14 amino acids. The V gene lost 10 bases and the J gene lost 7 bases, with 18 bases spanning the gap. From germline, CDR1 is SGHTS and CDR2 YDEGEE.

The chain carries TRBV18 and TRBJ2-7; D not resolved. The germline CDR1 and CDR2 sequences are KGHSH and LQKENI. The CDR3 spans 15 residues. With 3 bases removed from V and 2 bases from J, the gap between germline ends came to 14 bases. The CDR3 loop reads CASSPFEVTAYEQYF. The CDR3 DNA follows: TGTGCCAGCTCACCCTTCGAGGTCACTGCCTACGAGCAGTACTTC.

The chain employs TRBV7-5 and TRBJ2-7; the table's D call of TRBD1 was not tested on the DNA. TRBV7-5 is an annotated pseudogene. CDR3 length: 15 amino acids. The CDR3 coding sequence is TGTGTCAGAAGTCGTCCCGGGACAATTCCCTACGAGCAGTACGTC. Its translation: CVRSRPGTIPYEQYV.

This sequence joins TRBV4-3 and TRBJ2-1; D ambiguous. This CDR3 is 15 amino acids long. Trimming cost V 1 base and J 0 bases, with 7 bases left between them. Germline-derived CDR1 and CDR2 are LGHNA and YSLEER. The CDR3 region has the DNA TGCGCCAGCAGCCAAGTGCAGGACTCCTACAATGAGCAGTTCTTC. Encoded protein: CASSQVQDSYNEQFF.

This chain links TRBV27 with TRBJ1-2, with D possibly TRBD1 on 6 matching bases. The V end lost 7 bases, the J end lost 8 bases, and 14 bases lay between the germline ends. The CDR3 sequence is 12 residues long. CDR1 and CDR2 from the germline V gene are MNHEY and SMNVEV (reference sequence). The CDR3 DNA reads as TGTGCCAGCACCACAGGGTCAGGGGGCTACACCTTC. Translation gives CASTTGSGGYTF.

The V call is TRBV7-9, the J call TRBJ2-7; 7 nucleotides match TRBD1. CDR1 is SEHNR and CDR2 is FQNEAQ in the germline V gene (reference sequence). The CDR3 totals 15 residues. Trimming cost V 10 bases and J 0 bases; bases outside gene matches: 12. The CDR3 is CATEGAFGSSYEQYF. The CDR3 DNA reads as TGTGCCACCGAGGGGGCCTTCGGAAGCTCCTACGAGCAGTACTTC.

V usage is TRBV29-1 and J usage is TRBJ1-2; 9 bases map to TRBD1. The CDR3 runs to 12 residues. CDR1 and CDR2 (germline): SQVTM, ANQGSEA. The J segment lost 7 bases and the V segment lost 4 bases, leaving 4 bases of the junction unmatched. CDR3 region: CSVAQGARGYTF. DNA for the CDR3: TGCAGCGTTGCACAGGGGGCGCGTGGCTACACCTTC.

The chain recombines TRBV19 with TRBJ1-1; D uncertain. This CDR3 is 15 amino acids long. Per the germline V gene, CDR1 is LNHDA and CDR2 is SQIVND (reference sequence). V lost 3 bases to trimming and J lost 0 bases, with 11 bases between them. CDR3: CASSMAPQLNTEAFF. DNA for the CDR3: TGTGCCAGTAGTATGGCTCCCCAGTTGAACACTGAAGCTTTCTTT.

The chain combines TRBV13 with TRBJ2-5, with TRBD1 matching 7 bases. The germline CDR1 and CDR2 sequences are PRHDT and FYEKMQ (reference sequence). The CDR3 runs to 15 residues. The junction had 6 bases not matched to a gene; V was cut back by 5 bases and J by 0 bases. The CDR3 DNA reads TGTGCCAGCAGCCTACGACAGGGCCACCAAGAGACCCAGTACTTC. It translates to CASSLRQGHQETQYF.

The chain carries TRBV5-1 and TRBJ2-6; TRBD1 is a possible D gene (5 bases). V was clipped by 0 bases and J by 0 bases, with 10 bases between them. This CDR3 is 17 amino acids long. Per germline, CDR1 SGHRS and CDR2 YFSETQ. CDR3 sequence reads: CASSLAMTVSGANVLTF. The CDR3 nucleotides read TGCGCCAGCAGCTTGGCCATGACAGTCTCTGGGGCCAACGTCCTGACTTTC.

The chain couples TRBV28 to TRBJ2-5; D is perhaps TRBD2 (5 bases). Germline V gene data show CDR1 as MDHEN and CDR2 as SYDVKM. The CDR3 covers 14 residues. V was cut by 6 bases and J by 0 bases, with 11 bases left in between. This CDR3 reads CASSRLDYQETQYF. The CDR3 DNA reads TGTGCCAGCAGCCGTCTGGACTACCAAGAGACCCAGTACTTC.

This chain joins TRBV4-1 and TRBJ2-1, with TRBD2 as a possible D gene (6 bases). This CDR3 spans 14 amino acids. Per germline, CDR1 MGHRA and CDR2 YSYEKL. Trimming stripped 4 bases from V and 4 bases from J, with 11 bases between. The CDR3 DNA sequence: TGCGCCAGCAGCCCTCAGGAGGGGTACAATGAGCAGTTCTTC. Encoded protein: CASSPQEGYNEQFF.

This clone was observed a single time. The chain combines TRBV9 with TRBJ1-1; 7 positions agree with TRBD1. The CDR3 totals 16 residues. The V gene end was trimmed by 0 bases and the J gene end by 5 bases; junction bases not matched to a gene: 10. In germline, CDR1 is SGDLS, CDR2 YYNGEE. In DNA, the CDR3 is TGTGCCAGCAGCGTAGGGCCAGGGGGTGTGGGAACTGAAGCTTTCTTT. This sequence encodes CASSVGPGGVGTEAFF.

The gene calls are TRBV7-9 and TRBJ2-1; D perhaps matches TRBD2 (5 bases). Trimming took 3 bases from V and 9 from J, leaving 9 bases between them. CDR3 length: 12 residues. Germline assignment: CDR1 SEHNR and CDR2 FQNEAQ (reference sequence). Here the CDR3 reads CASSLDGVEQFF. CDR3 sequence (DNA): TGTGCCAGCAGCTTGGACGGGGTTGAGCAGTTCTTC. Variable domain in full (rest from reference TRBV7-9 and TRBJ2-1): DTGVSQNPRHKITKRGQNVTFRCDPISEHNRLYWYRQTLGQGPEFLTYFQNEAQLEKSRLLSDRFSAERPKGSFSTLEIQRTEQGDSAMYLCASSLDGVEQFFGPGTRLTVL.

The J gene is TRBJ1-2, the V gene TRBV2, with 7 bases matching TRBD1. The length of the CDR3 is 18 residues. J lost 0 bases, V lost 3 bases, and 13 bases had no gene match. CDR1 is SNHLY, CDR2 FYNNEI, per germline. In DNA form, the CDR3 reads TGTGCCAGCAGTGATGAGGGGTGGACAGGCCCAGCTAACTATGGCTACACCTTC. It codes for CASSDEGWTGPANYGYTF.

The chain links TRBV6-5 to TRBJ1-2; D is perhaps TRBD1 (5 bases). CDR1 and CDR2 from the germline V gene are MNHEY and SVGAGI. V was pared by 5 bases and J by 3 bases, with 16 bases between. This CDR3 comprises 15 residues. The CDR3 bases are TGTGCCAGCAGTCCCCACCCAGGGTATCACTATGGCTACACCTTC. Protein sequence: CASSPHPGYHYGYTF.

V gene TRBV6-1 combines with J gene TRBJ1-4; 7 bases fit TRBD1. The CDR3 extends over 17 amino acids. From germline, CDR1 is MNHNS and CDR2 SASEGT. Trimming at V came to 4 bases and at J to 2 bases, leaving 10 bases not matched to a gene. This CDR3 is CASSGRDRDITNEKLFF. The CDR3 coding sequence is TGTGCCAGCAGTGGCCGGGACAGAGATATCACTAATGAAAAACTGTTTTTT.

Worth noting for this clone: This sample includes further DNA sequences coding for the same CDR3. V gene TRBV4-3 combines with J gene TRBJ2-7, with D possibly TRBD1 on 6 matching bases. The CDR3 loop spans 14 amino acids. Trimming shortened V by 0 bases and J by 3 bases, and 9 bases separated the two germline ends. CDR1 and CDR2 (germline): LGHNA, YSLEER. The CDR3 DNA reads TGCGCCAGCAGCCAAGACAGGGGCGGCTACGAGCAGTACTTC. It translates to CASSQDRGGYEQYF.